What follows are 20 T cell receptor beta chains derived from one specimen sequenced in a study of T cell changes during pregnancy in multiple sclerosis. The table came from immunoSEQ multiplex PCR; TCRdb's copy has only in-frame clones and leaves some out. The data show approximately 41,000 clones, with 90% seen just once and about a tenth held by the top ten. The source was CD8+ T cells from peripheral blood mononuclear cells, collected in the first trimester of pregnancy. Receptor source: a female donor with multiple sclerosis, enrolled in a pregnancy study.

This clone was seen just once. V gene TRBV19 combines with J gene TRBJ1-5, with 7 bases identical to TRBD1. CDR1 and CDR2 from the germline V gene are LNHDA and SQIVND (reference sequence). This CDR3 is 17 amino acids long. Germline trimming cut 6 bases from V and 0 bases from J; bases unmatched to any gene: 11. The CDR3 loop reads CASRPGTGAYSNQPQHF. The DNA for the CDR3 is TGTGCCAGTAGGCCAGGAACAGGGGCATATAGCAATCAGCCCCAGCATTTT. Complete variable domain (other parts from reference TRBV19 and TRBJ1-5): DGGITQSPKYLFRKEGQNVTLSCEQNLNHDAMYWYRQDPGQGLRLIYYSQIVNDFQKGDIAEGYSVSREKKESFPLTVTSAQKNPTAFYLCASRPGTGAYSNQPQHFGDGTRLSIL.

The rearrangement links TRBV6-6 to TRBJ1-1; 9 nucleotides align to TRBD1. The germline CDR1 and CDR2 sequences are MNHNY and SVGAGI (reference sequence). Losses at the gene ends were 6 bases for V and 10 bases for J; bases not matched to a gene: 12. CDR3 length: 14 amino acids. CDR3: CASSLTGGPTSAFF. CDR3 bases: TGTGCCAGCAGCTTGACAGGGGGACCCACTTCAGCTTTCTTT.

As DNA, the CDR3 is TGTGCCAGCAGCTCGACAGGGGACCGCTACAATGAGCAGTTCTTC. Translation: CASSSTGDRYNEQFF. The chain has TRBV7-6 and TRBJ2-1; 8 nucleotides match TRBD1. This CDR3 region has 15 residues. Per germline, CDR1 SGHVS and CDR2 FNYEAQ. V was clipped by 4 bases and J by 3 bases; unmatched bases: 5.

The chain couples TRBV19 to TRBJ1-1, with 8 positions matching TRBD1. J gave up 5 bases and V 6 bases, and 8 bases lay outside the gene matches. Germline V CDR1 and CDR2: LNHDA, SQIVND (reference sequence). The CDR3 loop spans 14 amino acids. The CDR3 sequence is CASSPQGAGTEAFF. The CDR3 region has the DNA TGTGCCAGTAGCCCTCAGGGGGCGGGAACTGAAGCTTTCTTT.

V is TRBV4-1 and J is TRBJ1-5; unclear D gene. V was clipped by 2 bases and J by 0 bases, with 8 bases between them. The CDR3 sequence is 15 residues long. CDR1 is MGHRA, CDR2 YSYEKL, per germline. The CDR3 loop is CASSQSDNSNQPQHF. CDR3 in DNA: TGCGCCAGCAGCCAATCCGACAATAGCAATCAGCCCCAGCATTTT.

The V gene is TRBV27, the J gene TRBJ2-3; possible D gene TRBD2, 5 bases. V lost 3 bases to trimming and J lost 0 bases, with 16 bases between them. This CDR3 has 17 amino acids. Germline CDR1 MNHEY, CDR2 SMNVEV (reference sequence). CDR3 coding DNA: TGTGCCAGCAGTTTGACCCCCCGGGGAACTAGCACAGATACGCAGTATTTT. Its translation: CASSLTPRGTSTDTQYF.

The J gene is TRBJ2-7, the V gene TRBV27, with 9 bases lining up with TRBD1. V lost 5 bases, J lost 6 bases, and 5 bases stayed unmatched. Germline V gene lookup returns CDR1 MNHEY and CDR2 SMNVEV (reference sequence). The CDR3 is 13 residues long. In nucleotides, the CDR3 is TGTGCCAGCAGTCCAGGGACAGGGAGCGAGCAGTACTTC. As protein: CASSPGTGSEQYF.

V gene TRBV29-1 combines with J gene TRBJ2-7, with TRBD2 matching 7 bases. The germline V gene encodes CDR1 SQVTM and CDR2 ANQGSEA. The CDR3 covers 13 residues. The V and J ends lost 4 bases and 2 bases, in that order; junction bases with no gene match: 5. The CDR3 is CSVVPSGTYEQYF. The CDR3 nucleotides read TGCAGCGTTGTTCCTAGCGGAACCTACGAGCAGTACTTC.

The chain uses TRBV4-1 and TRBJ2-1; TRBD2 aligns across 8 bases. The germline V gene encodes CDR1 MGHRA and CDR2 YSYEKL. CDR3 length: 18 residues. The junction had 8 bases not matched to a gene; V was cut back by 0 bases and J by 1 base. This CDR3 reads CASSQDPPLAGSYNEQFF. The CDR3 bases are TGCGCCAGCAGCCAAGATCCGCCGCTAGCGGGTTCCTACAATGAGCAGTTCTTC.

This clone was recorded only once. The rearrangement joins TRBV4-2 to TRBJ2-5, with 8 bases that match TRBD2. In germline, CDR1 is LGHNA, CDR2 YNFKEQ. V was clipped by 1 base and J by 5 bases; unmatched bases: 15. The CDR3 contains 18 residues. The CDR3 spells CASSQAGRSGGGWETQYF. In nucleotides, the CDR3 is TGTGCCAGCAGCCAAGCGGGAAGGAGCGGGGGAGGATGGGAGACCCAGTACTTC.

CDR3: CASSTTGAQYNEQFF. Written as DNA, the CDR3 is TGTGCCAGCAGTACTACAGGGGCCCAATACAATGAGCAGTTCTTC. This chain joins TRBV6-6 and TRBJ2-1; 7 bases agree with TRBD1. Germline CDR1 reads MNHNY; CDR2 reads SVGAGI (reference sequence). The CDR3 consists of 15 residues. The J segment lost 4 bases and the V segment lost 5 bases, leaving 8 bases of the junction unmatched.

The gene calls are TRBV11-2 and TRBJ1-4; 7 nucleotides match TRBD1. Germline lookup yields CDR1 SGHAT and CDR2 FQNNGV. With 5 bases clipped from V and 6 bases from J, the junction kept 12 bases outside the gene matches. There are 16 residues in the CDR3. The DNA of the CDR3 is TGTGCCAGCAGCCTGCGACAGGGCAATCTCCATGAAAAACTGTTTTTT. Its translation: CASSLRQGNLHEKLFF. The full variable domain, completed using reference TRBV11-2 and TRBJ1-4, is EAGVAQSPRYKIIEKRQSVAFWCNPISGHATLYWYQQILGQGPKLLIQFQNNGVVDDSQLPKDRFSAERLKGVDSTLKIQPAKLEDSAVYLCASSLRQGNLHEKLFFGSGTQLSVL.

The V and J genes are TRBV7-2 and TRBJ2-3, with D perhaps matching TRBD1 (5 bases). Germline V lookup: CDR1 SGHTA, CDR2 FQGNSA. V lost 1 base to trimming and J lost 0 bases, with 20 bases between them. The CDR3 is 19 amino acids. In nucleotides, the CDR3 is TGTGCCAGCAGCTTAGACAGCTACGACAGCAGTACCAGCACAGATACGCAGTATTTT. Translation gives CASSLDSYDSSTSTDTQYF.

The rearrangement uses TRBV6-6 and TRBJ2-2; the D is unclear. Trimming took off 3 bases at V and 6 bases at J, with 8 bases between the two ends. The CDR3 runs 13 residues. The V gene's germline CDR1 is MNHNY and CDR2 SVGAGI (reference sequence). The CDR3 nucleotides read TGTGCCAGCAGTTATAGTGCGCCCGGGGAGCTGTTTTTT. Translating gives CASSYSAPGELFF.

This clone was picked up one time. This chain connects TRBV5-6 to TRBJ1-5; possible D gene TRBD1, 6 bases. Per the germline V gene, CDR1 is SGHDT and CDR2 is YYEEEE. The CDR3 sequence is 14 residues long. V was shortened by 4 bases and J by 3 bases, with 11 bases between the two germline ends. The CDR3 DNA sequence: TGTGCCAGCAGCAGTACAGGGTTCAATCAGCCCCAGCATTTT. Its translation is CASSSTGFNQPQHF.

This clone was counted once. The rearrangement uses TRBV27 and TRBJ2-1; 8 bases map to TRBD2. This CDR3 region has 15 residues. Losses at the gene ends were 2 bases for V and 9 bases for J; bases not matched to a gene: 9. Germline-derived CDR1 and CDR2 are MNHEY and SMNVEV (reference sequence). CDR3 nucleotide sequence: TGTGCCAGCAGTTTAGGGACTAGTAATTTCGGTGAGCAGTTCTTC. Amino acid sequence: CASSLGTSNFGEQFF.

The V and J genes are TRBV6-6 and TRBJ1-1; the D gene is possibly TRBD1 (6 bases). Germline CDR1 is MNHNY and CDR2 is SVGAGI (reference sequence). This CDR3 contains 16 residues. The ends were cut back, 7 bases at V and 2 bases at J, with 20 bases in the middle. The DNA for the CDR3 is TGTGCCAGCACCATACCGGAGGCAGGGGATAACACTGAAGCTTTCTTT. Translated: CASTIPEAGDNTEAFF.

By proportion, this clone is medium-sized (0.01 to 0.1%). The chain joins TRBV19 to TRBJ1-1; D not resolved. Between the trimmed V and J ends, which lost 3 bases and 1 base, there was a span of 12 bases. The germline gives CDR1 LNHDA, CDR2 SQIVND (reference sequence). This CDR3 is built from 15 residues. In nucleotides, the CDR3 is TGTGCCAGTAGTATTAGTAGCAGCCCGAACACTGAAGCTTTCTTT. Translated: CASSISSSPNTEAFF.

The V gene is TRBV4-3, the J gene TRBJ2-7; 11 nucleotides line up with TRBD1. The junction had 5 bases not matched to a gene; V was cut back by 0 bases and J by 1 base. The CDR3 is 17 residues long. The V gene's germline CDR1 is LGHNA and CDR2 YSLEER. CDR3 DNA: TGCGCCAGCAGCCAAGAGGTGGGACAGGGGGGTTCCTACGAGCAGTACTTC. This encodes CASSQEVGQGGSYEQYF.

V and J are TRBV5-4 and TRBJ2-5; 7 bases are a match to TRBD1. Germline V CDR1 and CDR2: SGHNT, YYREEE (reference sequence). With 7 bases clipped from V and 0 bases from J, the junction kept 3 bases outside the gene matches. The CDR3 totals 13 residues. Here the CDR3 DNA reads TGTGCCAGCGGGACAGACAACCAAGAGACCCAGTACTTC. It specifies CASGTDNQETQYF. The full variable domain, rest sourced from reference TRBV5-4 and TRBJ2-5, is ETGVTQSPTHLIKTRGQQVTLRCSSQSGHNTVSWYQQALGQGPQFIFQYYREEENGRGNFPPRFSGLQFPNYSSELNVNALELDDSALYLCASGTDNQETQYFGPGTRLLVL.